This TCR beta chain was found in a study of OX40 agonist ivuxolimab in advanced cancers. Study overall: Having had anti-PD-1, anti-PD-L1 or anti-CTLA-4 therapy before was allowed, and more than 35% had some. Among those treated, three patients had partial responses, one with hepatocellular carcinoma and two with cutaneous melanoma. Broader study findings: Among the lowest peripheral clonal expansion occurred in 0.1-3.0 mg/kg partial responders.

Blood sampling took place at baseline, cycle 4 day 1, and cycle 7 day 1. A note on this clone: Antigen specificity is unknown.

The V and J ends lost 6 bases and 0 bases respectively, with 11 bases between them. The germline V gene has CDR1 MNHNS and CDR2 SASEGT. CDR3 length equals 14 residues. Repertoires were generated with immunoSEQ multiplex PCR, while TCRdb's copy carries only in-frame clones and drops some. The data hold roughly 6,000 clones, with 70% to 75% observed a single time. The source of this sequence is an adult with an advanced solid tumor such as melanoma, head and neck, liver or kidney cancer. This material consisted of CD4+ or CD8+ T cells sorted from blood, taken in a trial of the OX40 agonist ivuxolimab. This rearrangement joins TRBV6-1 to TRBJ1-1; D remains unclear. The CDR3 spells CASRPGDMNTEAFF. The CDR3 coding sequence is TGTGCCAGCAGACCCGGAGATATGAACACTGAAGCTTTCTTT.